Included here is one T cell receptor beta chain sequence, with context. V trimming: 1 base; J trimming: 2 bases; junction bases outside the gene matches: 15. Germline CDR1 reads LNHDA; CDR2 reads SQIVND (reference sequence). The CDR3 has 19 amino acids. Positively selected for CCR7, the CD45RO-negative cells used as naive CD8 cells excluded terminally differentiated effector memory CD45RA+ cells. These data belong to a study of shared clonotypes between healthy human individuals. Study information: The study enrolled a couple of women and three men aged 18 to 49.

The method was immunoSEQ multiplex PCR; TCRdb's version includes in-frame clones alone and lacks a portion of them. This table holds nearly 2 million clones, about 95% found once. The chain joins TRBV19 to TRBJ2-3; TRBD1 aligns across 7 bases. The TCR was taken from a man aged 18 to 29 in good health. Sequencing was performed on naive CD8+ T cells sorted from blood. CDR3 sequence reads: CASSIAAPPQGYHTDTQYF. CDR3 DNA sequence: TGTGCCAGTAGTATAGCCGCTCCCCCACAGGGGTACCACACAGATACGCAGTATTTT.